This T cell receptor (beta chain) was identified in a study of vaccination and CD4 T cells after COVID-19. Looking at the study overall: Culture controls were given either a CEFX pool, an HIV-1 Nef pool, or no peptide.

As regards this clonotype: No antigen is known for it.

Treatment indicated: roughly 11-day PBMC culture with coronavirus spike peptide pools or control peptides (ViraFEST assay). The Oncomine TCR Beta short-read assay was applied to DNA of cultured CD4+ T cells. TCRdb itself ran the PCR reads through MiXCR, one entry per CDR3 protein. Seen here are more than 3,000 distinct CDR3 sequences, approximately 71% observed once, and the top ten hold about 34%. This receptor was identified in a human donor who had recovered from COVID-19. Sequencing was carried out using CD4+ T cells from blood, cultured in vitro.

The CDR3 loop reads CASSPGDGYTF. The CDR3, as DNA: TGTGCCAGCTCACCAGGGGATGGCTACACCTTC. This chain connects TRBV18 to TRBJ1-2; D is undetermined. CDR3 length equals 11 residues. Trimming pared 2 bases from V and 6 bases from J, leaving 4 bases between. Germline loops: CDR1 KGHSH, CDR2 LQKENI.